These T cell receptor beta chains were read from a single sample in a study of shared clonotypes between healthy human individuals. Some clones are missing from TCRdb's copy, which holds only in-frame ones; the method was immunoSEQ multiplex PCR. The sample consists of some 360,000 clones, about 73% of them appearing once. Sequenced: memory CD4+ T cells sorted from blood. These receptors came from a man aged 25 to 40 in good health. Each CDR3 is given with its conserved first and last residue. The order of the fields is J gene, clone size, V gene, D gene, CDR3 DNA, CDR3 protein. The D gene is left open where the match is weak. Size tells how often a clone was seen (once, few, many) or the class of an expanded clone, and some rows leave it out.

>TRBJ2-1|NA|TRBV5-6|TRBD1
TGTGCCAGCAGCTGGACAGGGGATTACAATGAGCAGTTCTTC
CASSWTGDYNEQFF
>TRBJ2-7|NA|TRBV21-1|NA
TGTGCCAGCCGGCAGCAGGGACTAGCGGGAGTCTGGTCCTACGAGCAGTACTTC
CASRQQGLAGVWSYEQYF
>TRBJ2-1|NA|TRBV15|NA
TGTGCCACCAGCAGCCCCTTTCAGAGCTCCTACAATGAGCAGTTCTTC
CATSSPFQSSYNEQFF
>TRBJ2-7|NA|TRBV6-5|NA
TGTGCCAGCAGCCGCCGGACAGACGGCACCTACGAGCAGTACTTC
CASSRRTDGTYEQYF
>TRBJ2-3|NA|TRBV5-1|TRBD2
TGCGCCAGCAGCCAACGCCCGACTAGCGGCACAGATACGCAGTATTTT
CASSQRPTSGTDTQYF
>TRBJ1-4|NA|TRBV7-9|TRBD1
TGTGCCAGCAGCTTATTGGCCGGGACAGGGGGCATGGGGAATGAAAAACTGTTTTTT
CASSLLAGTGGMGNEKLFF
>TRBJ2-2|NA|TRBV6-1|NA
TGTGCCAGCAGCAAATTACCTTTAGAAGCCGGGGAGCTGTTTTTT
CASSKLPLEAGELFF
>TRBJ1-3|few|TRBV7-9|TRBD1
TGTGCCAGCAGGATACAGGGGAGCTCTGGAAACACCATATATTTT
CASRIQGSSGNTIYF
>TRBJ2-1|NA|TRBV5-1|TRBD1
TGCGCCAGCAGATTGGGGGACAGCCAGTTCTTC
CASRLGDSQFF
>TRBJ2-5|NA|TRBV18|NA
TGTGCCAGCTCAGCACGGGACCAAGAGACCCAGTACTTC
CASSARDQETQYF
>TRBJ1-1|NA|TRBV5-6|NA
TGTGCCAGCAGGTACCGGGGGGCATCTGAAGCTTTCTTT
CASRYRGASEAFF
>TRBJ2-6|once|TRBV4-2|NA
TGTGCCAGCAGACCTAGCCTACAGGAACTCTCTGGGGCCAACGTCCTGACTTTC
CASRPSLQELSGANVLTF
>TRBJ2-2|NA|TRBV6-5|NA
TGTGCCAGCAGTTTTAATAGGGAGATAACCGGGGAGCTGTTTTTT
CASSFNREITGELFF
>TRBJ1-5|NA|TRBV6-1|NA
TGTGCCAGCAGTGTTCCGGGTCGAAGCAATCAGCCCCAGCATTTT
CASSVPGRSNQPQHF
>TRBJ2-5|NA|TRBV27|NA
TGTGCCAGCAGTAGCCGGGACGAGGGAAATTGGTTCGAGACCCAGTACTTC
CASSSRDEGNWFETQYF
>TRBJ2-3|NA|TRBV7-8|TRBD2
TGTGCCAGCAGCTTCCCCGCTAGCGGGAGTTATTCAGATACGCAGTATTTT
CASSFPASGSYSDTQYF
>TRBJ2-3|NA|TRBV15|TRBD2
TGTGCCACCAGCTGGGGACTAGCGAGCTTCACAGATACGCAGTATTTT
CATSWGLASFTDTQYF
>TRBJ2-5|NA|TRBV28|NA
TGTGCCAGCAGCACAGGACGGACTCAAGAGACCCAGTACTTC
CASSTGRTQETQYF
>TRBJ2-1|few|TRBV29-1|TRBD1
TGCAGCGCGTCACCCTACGGGACAGGGGACTACAATGAGCAGTTCTTC
CSASPYGTGDYNEQFF
>TRBJ1-2|few|TRBV29-1|TRBD1
TGCAGCGCCCCGGACAGGGGGCAGGAAAGCTATGGCTACACCTTC
CSAPDRGQESYGYTF
>TRBJ2-7|NA|TRBV21-1|NA
TGTGCCAGCAGCAAATTGGCAGACAGGGGAGAGGGCTACGAGCAGTACTTC
CASSKLADRGEGYEQYF
>TRBJ2-1|NA|TRBV6-5|TRBD2
TGTGCCAGCAGAGAAAGGTCTAGCGGGTCGACTGAGCAGTTCTTC
CASRERSSGSTEQFF
>TRBJ1-3|NA|TRBV29-1|NA
TGCAGCGTTGCAGAAGGATGGGGCACCATATATTTT
CSVAEGWGTIYF
>TRBJ1-1|NA|TRBV19|TRBD1
TGTGCCAGTAGTATGTTGACAGGGATTGAAGCTTTCTTT
CASSMLTGIEAFF
>TRBJ1-6|NA|TRBV11-2|NA
TGTGCCAGCAGCTCCGTACAGAATTCACCCCTCCACTTT
CASSSVQNSPLHF
>TRBJ2-1|NA|TRBV4-1|TRBD2
TGCGCCAGCAGCCCTCCCCCCGGGACTAGCTCCTACAATGAGCAGTTCTTC
CASSPPPGTSSYNEQFF
>TRBJ1-1|NA|TRBV6-1|NA
TGTGCCAGCAGTGCGGAGAGGGGTTCTGAAGCTTTCTTT
CASSAERGSEAFF
>TRBJ1-5|NA|TRBV28|NA
TGTGCCAGCAGTGCTAAATATAACAGTAATCAGCCCCAGCATTTT
CASSAKYNSNQPQHF
>TRBJ2-3|NA|TRBV11-3|NA
TGTGCCAGCAGCCAAAACGGTTACACAGATACGCAGTATTTT
CASSQNGYTDTQYF
>TRBJ2-1|NA|TRBV29-1|NA
TGCAGCGTGGGGCATGAGCAGTTCTTC
CSVGHEQFF
>TRBJ1-2|few|TRBV25-1|NA
TGTGCCAGCGCCGACAGGAACTATGGCTACACCTTC
CASADRNYGYTF
>TRBJ1-6|NA|TRBV6-1|NA
TGTGCCAGCAGTGAAGCCACGGCTATTAATTCACCCCTCCACTTT
CASSEATAINSPLHF
>TRBJ2-2|NA|TRBV4-3|NA
TGCGCCAGCAGCCAAGACGTTAACACCGGGGAGCTGTTTTTT
CASSQDVNTGELFF
>TRBJ2-2|NA|TRBV1|NA
TGCACCAACGGGACTACTCATACCGGGGAGCTGTTTTTT
CTNGTTHTGELFF
>TRBJ2-6|NA|TRBV10-1|NA
TGCGCCAGCAGTGACACTACTACTGGGGCCAACGTCCTGACTTTC
CASSDTTTGANVLTF
>TRBJ2-7|few|TRBV5-1|NA
TGCGCCAGCAGCGGTAGCGGTTTGAGGTCCTACGAGCAGTACTTC
CASSGSGLRSYEQYF
>TRBJ2-3|NA|TRBV29-1|NA
TGCAGCAACAGACACTCGTTCGAAGATACGCAGTATTTT
CSNRHSFEDTQYF
>TRBJ2-7|NA|TRBV10-3|NA
TGTGCCATCAGTGAGTCGGTGGACAGCTCCTACGAGCAGTACTTC
CAISESVDSSYEQYF
>TRBJ2-1|few|TRBV10-2|NA
TGCGCCAGCAGTGAGTTCCTAGTCGGCCCTCGTGAGTTCTTC
CASSEFLVGPREFF
>TRBJ2-7|once|TRBV6-1|NA
TGTGCCAGCACGGACAACTCCTACGAGCAGTACTTC
CASTDNSYEQYF
>TRBJ2-3|NA|TRBV27|TRBD1
TGTGCCAGCAGTATCACAGGGGCAAGCACAGATACGCAGTATTTT
CASSITGASTDTQYF